Listed here are 10 T cell receptor beta chains from one sample, sequenced in a study of cytomegalovirus exposure and HLA in healthy donors. Amplification used 60 Vbeta primers and 13 Jbeta primers. The table came from immunoSEQ multiplex PCR; TCRdb's copy has only in-frame clones and leaves some out. The table has tens of thousands of clones, 55% to 75% seen once. Sequences were obtained from PBMCs. The receptors stem from a woman between 25 and 40 years old in good health and CMV-seronegative.

The chain uses TRBV19 and TRBJ2-3, with TRBD2 matching over 12 bases. The length of the CDR3 is 18 residues. Looked up from germline, CDR1 is LNHDA and CDR2 is SQIVND (reference sequence). V was clipped by 7 bases and J by 4 bases; unmatched bases: 15. The CDR3 protein is CASTTRTSGDSGADTQYF. The CDR3 DNA reads TGTGCCAGTACCACGAGGACTAGCGGGGACTCTGGGGCAGATACGCAGTATTTT. The whole variable domain, filled in from reference TRBV19 and TRBJ2-3, reads DGGITQSPKYLFRKEGQNVTLSCEQNLNHDAMYWYRQDPGQGLRLIYYSQIVNDFQKGDIAEGYSVSREKKESFPLTVTSAQKNPTAFYLCASTTRTSGDSGADTQYFGPGTRLTVL.

This clone has just a few counts. V and J are TRBV10-3 and TRBJ2-1, with TRBD2 matching 9 bases. The CDR3 consists of 17 residues. After removal of 3 bases from V and 8 bases from J, the junction contained 14 bases not matched to a gene. The germline CDR1 and CDR2 sequences are ENHRY and SYGVKD. CDR3 nucleotide sequence: TGTGCCATCAGTGAAACTCCCCTAGCGGGGTCGGGGGATGAGCAGTTCTTC. It specifies CAISETPLAGSGDEQFF.

The chain recombines TRBV19 with TRBJ1-1; 9 bases align to TRBD1. J lost 3 bases, V lost 6 bases, and 8 bases had no gene match. CDR3 length: 15 residues. Germline V CDR1 and CDR2: LNHDA, SQIVND (reference sequence). The CDR3 reads CASSTGGAGDTEAFF. The DNA for the CDR3 is TGTGCCAGTAGCACAGGGGGCGCAGGAGACACTGAAGCTTTCTTT.

This clone was observed a few times. DNA for the CDR3: TGTGCCACCCAGGACATCCTGGGGGAAAAACTGTTTTTT. Protein product: CATQDILGEKLFF. The rearrangement joins TRBV2 to TRBJ1-4; possibly TRBD1 for D (5 bases). CDR1 is SNHLY and CDR2 is FYNNEI in the germline V gene. Trimming pared 10 bases from V and 8 bases from J, leaving 17 bases between. This CDR3 has 13 residues.

This clone was recorded a few times. The chain has TRBV9 and TRBJ2-5; TRBD1 is a possible D gene (5 bases). Trimming left V 0 bases short and J 5 bases short, with 11 bases between. The CDR3 runs 14 residues. CDR1 SGDLS and CDR2 YYNGEE come from the germline V gene. This CDR3 is CASSVAPGPETQYF. The CDR3, as DNA: TGTGCCAGCAGCGTAGCCCCAGGGCCGGAGACCCAGTACTTC.

This sequence joins TRBV27 and TRBJ1-4; TRBD1 aligns across 9 bases. The CDR3 spans 14 residues. The junction had 7 bases not matched to a gene; V was cut back by 6 bases and J by 8 bases. Germline V gene sequence: CDR1 MNHEY, CDR2 SMNVEV (reference sequence). The CDR3 sequence is CASRRTGVREKLFF. The CDR3 DNA reads TGTGCCAGCAGAAGGACAGGGGTAAGGGAAAAACTGTTTTTT.

Notes on this clone: Other DNA sequences in this sample translate to the same CDR3. The chain uses TRBV13 and TRBJ1-2; TRBD1 aligns across 10 bases. In germline, CDR1 is PRHDT, CDR2 FYEKMQ (reference sequence). The V and J ends lost 3 bases and 9 bases, in that order; junction bases with no gene match: 13. This CDR3 is built from 16 residues. As DNA, the CDR3 is TGTGCCAGCAGCTTGTGGACAGGGGGTAGGGATGTAAGCTACACCTTC. Its protein product is CASSLWTGGRDVSYTF.

The chain combines TRBV9 with TRBJ2-1, with D perhaps TRBD2 (7 bases). The CDR3 extends over 17 amino acids. The germline V and J ends were trimmed by 4 bases and 3 bases, with 20 bases remaining between them. Germline lookup yields CDR1 SGDLS and CDR2 YYNGEE. The CDR3 nucleotides read TGTGCCAGCAGCCCCAATGGGAGGGGGGACTACTACAATGAGCAGTTCTTC. This sequence encodes CASSPNGRGDYYNEQFF.

This clone was seen only a few times. CDR3 nucleotides: TGTGCCAGCAGCTTAGATATTAGGGGTGAAGCTTTCTTT. As protein: CASSLDIRGEAFF. The V gene is TRBV7-3, the J gene TRBJ1-1, with D perhaps TRBD1 (5 bases). V dropped 2 bases and J dropped 7 bases, with 11 bases sitting between them. Germline assignment: CDR1 SGHTA and CDR2 FQGTGA. This CDR3 has 13 residues.

This clone was counted only a few times. CDR3 bases: TGTGCCAGCAGCGCGGGACATACGAACACTGAAGCTTTCTTT. Translation gives CASSAGHTNTEAFF. The chain joins TRBV9 to TRBJ1-1; D possibly corresponds to TRBD1 (6 bases). Trimming took 3 bases from V and 1 from J, leaving 10 bases between them. The CDR3 has 14 amino acids. Germline CDR1 is SGDLS and CDR2 is YYNGEE. Based on the CDR3 plus reference TRBV9 and TRBJ1-1, the full variable domain is DSGVTQTPKHLITATGQRVTLRCSPRSGDLSVYWYQQSLDQGLQFLIQYYNGEERAKGNILERFSAQQFPDLHSELNLSSLELGDSALYFCASSAGHTNTEAFFGQGTRLTVV.